These 8 T cell receptor beta chains were all obtained from the same sample, sequenced in a study of blood T cell repertoires in COVID-19. TCRdb's copy holds only in-frame clones and misses some; the assay was immunoSEQ multiplex PCR. In the table there are under 300,000 clones, roughly 85% of which are singletons. Sequencing was done on a sample of peripheral blood. The receptors stem from a woman in her 70s with acute or convalescent COVID-19.

This clone appeared a single time. Other DNA variants within this sample encode the same CDR3. The rearrangement joins TRBV18 to TRBJ1-4, with D maybe TRBD1 (6 bases). This CDR3 contains 13 residues. Germline CDR1 reads KGHSH; CDR2 reads LQKENI. V shed 3 bases and J shed 5 bases, with 7 bases lying between them. The CDR3 coding sequence is TGTGCCAGCTCACCCGGACAGAATGAAAAACTGTTTTTT. It is translated as CASSPGQNEKLFF.

This clone came up once. This chain links TRBV15 with TRBJ1-2; a weak D match, TRBD1 (5 bases). V shed 4 bases and J shed 7 bases, with 19 bases lying between them. This CDR3 is 15 amino acids long. Germline V CDR1 and CDR2: LNHNV, YYDKDF (reference sequence). CDR3 in amino acids: CATSTYQGLQGGYTF. The CDR3 region has the DNA TGTGCCACCAGCACCTACCAAGGGCTTCAGGGTGGCTACACCTTC.

The gene calls are TRBV7-3 and TRBJ2-1; tentative D call: TRBD2 (6 bases). Germline lookup yields CDR1 SGHTA and CDR2 FQGTGA. Trimming removed 5 bases at V and 1 base at J, with 12 bases between. The CDR3 spans 15 residues. CDR3 region: CASSAQAGSYNEQFF. In DNA, the CDR3 is TGTGCCAGCAGCGCACAGGCGGGGTCCTACAATGAGCAGTTCTTC.

This chain joins TRBV6-1 and TRBJ2-2; D gene uncertain. The CDR3 is 14 amino acids. The V gene's germline CDR1 is MNHNS and CDR2 SASEGT. V was shortened by 3 bases and J by 5 bases, with 10 bases between the two germline ends. The CDR3 nucleotides are TGTGCCAGCAGTGACGAGTGGTGGACCGGGGAGCTGTTTTTT. Its translation: CASSDEWWTGELFF.

This clone has more than one count but fewer than ten. The V gene is TRBV2, the J gene TRBJ2-2; 9 bases align to TRBD1. V shed 7 bases, J shed 4 bases, and the junction held 4 bases outside the gene matches. CDR1 is SNHLY, CDR2 FYNNEI, per germline. This CDR3 is built from 14 residues. The CDR3 region has the DNA TGTGCCAGCATGAGACAGGGGGTCACCGGGGAGCTGTTTTTT. Its protein product is CASMRQGVTGELFF.

The V and J genes are TRBV5-5 and TRBJ2-3, with 15 bases that match TRBD2. CDR1 and CDR2 (germline): SGHKS, YYEKEE (reference sequence). Trimming cost V 4 bases and J 6 bases; bases outside gene matches: 6. The CDR3 consists of 16 residues. The CDR3 region is CASSPGLAGGRDTQYF. The CDR3 DNA follows: TGTGCCAGCAGCCCCGGACTAGCGGGGGGGCGCGATACGCAGTATTTT.

The chain has TRBV6-6 and TRBJ1-6; D is undetermined. CDR1 MNHNY and CDR2 SVGAGI come from the germline V gene (reference sequence). Trimming shortened V by 2 bases and J by 10 bases, and 12 bases separated the two germline ends. This CDR3 region has 14 residues. The CDR3 nucleotides read TGTGCCAGCAGTTACATATCCTCGGGGTCACCCCTCCACTTT. This encodes CASSYISSGSPLHF.

This clone came up once. The chain carries TRBV5-1 and TRBJ2-1, with 12 bases aligning to TRBD2. The CDR3 runs to 19 residues. Germline loops: CDR1 SGHRS, CDR2 YFSETQ. V shed 3 bases and J 0 bases; nucleotides not matched to a gene: 10. The CDR3 DNA reads TGCGCCAGCAGCTCCCGGGGGGGACTAGCGGGCGGCTCCTACAATGAGCAGTTCTTC. It yields the protein CASSSRGGLAGGSYNEQFF.